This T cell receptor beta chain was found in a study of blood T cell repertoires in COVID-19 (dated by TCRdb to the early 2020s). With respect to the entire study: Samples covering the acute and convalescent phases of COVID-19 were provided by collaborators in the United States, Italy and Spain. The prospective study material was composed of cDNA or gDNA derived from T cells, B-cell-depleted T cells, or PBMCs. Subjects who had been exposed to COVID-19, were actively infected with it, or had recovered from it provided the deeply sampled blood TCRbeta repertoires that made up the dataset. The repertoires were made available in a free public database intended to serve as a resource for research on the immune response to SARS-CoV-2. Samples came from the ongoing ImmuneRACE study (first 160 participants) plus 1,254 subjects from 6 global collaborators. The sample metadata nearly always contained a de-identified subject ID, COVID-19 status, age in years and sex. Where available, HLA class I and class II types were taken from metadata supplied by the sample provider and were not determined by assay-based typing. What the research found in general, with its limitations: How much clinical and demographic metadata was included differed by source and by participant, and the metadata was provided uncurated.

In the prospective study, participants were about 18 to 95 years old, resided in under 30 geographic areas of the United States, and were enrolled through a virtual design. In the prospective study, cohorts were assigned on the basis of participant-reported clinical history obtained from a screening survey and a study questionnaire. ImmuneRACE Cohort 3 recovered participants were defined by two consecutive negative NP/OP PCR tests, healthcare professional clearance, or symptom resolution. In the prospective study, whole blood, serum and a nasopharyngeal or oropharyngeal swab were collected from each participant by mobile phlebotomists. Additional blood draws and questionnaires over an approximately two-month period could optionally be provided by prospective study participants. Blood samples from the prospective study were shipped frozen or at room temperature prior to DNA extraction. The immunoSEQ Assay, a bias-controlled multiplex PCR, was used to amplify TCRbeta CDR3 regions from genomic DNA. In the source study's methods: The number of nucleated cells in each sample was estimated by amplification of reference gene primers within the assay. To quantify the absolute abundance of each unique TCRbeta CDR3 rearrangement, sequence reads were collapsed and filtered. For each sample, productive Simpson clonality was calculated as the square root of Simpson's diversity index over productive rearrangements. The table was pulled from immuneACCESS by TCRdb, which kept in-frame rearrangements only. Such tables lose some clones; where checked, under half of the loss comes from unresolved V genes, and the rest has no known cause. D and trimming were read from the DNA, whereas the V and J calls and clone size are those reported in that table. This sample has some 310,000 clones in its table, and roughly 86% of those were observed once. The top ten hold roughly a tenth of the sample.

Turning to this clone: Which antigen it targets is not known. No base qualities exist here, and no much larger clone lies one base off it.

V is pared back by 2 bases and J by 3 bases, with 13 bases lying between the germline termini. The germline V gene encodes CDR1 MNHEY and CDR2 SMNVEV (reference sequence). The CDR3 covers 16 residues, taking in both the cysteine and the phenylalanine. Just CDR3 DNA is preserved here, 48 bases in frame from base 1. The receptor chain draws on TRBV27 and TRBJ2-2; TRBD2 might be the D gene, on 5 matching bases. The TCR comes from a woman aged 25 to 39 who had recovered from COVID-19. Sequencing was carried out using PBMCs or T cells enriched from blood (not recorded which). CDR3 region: CASSLRTYVDTGELFF. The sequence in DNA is TGTGCCAGCAGTTTAAGGACTTACGTAGACACCGGGGAGCTGTTTTTT.